Reported below is one T cell receptor beta chain. This clonotype has ten or more counts. Its binding antigen is unknown. No clone much larger than this one lies a single base away; base qualities are absent. A patient counted as having stable Graves' hyperthyroidism if no progression to ophthalmopathy occurred over 18 months of follow-up. Hyperthyroidism patients were aged 18 to 65 years and newly diagnosed, with disease duration of less than 2 months. The study excluded patients with uncontrolled infections, other autoimmune diseases, pregnancy or lactation. Diagnoses relied on clinical symptoms, serum thyroxine and TRAb, thyroid ultrasound and orbital computed tomography. PBMCs were separated from roughly 10 ml of fresh peripheral blood using Ficoll-Paque density gradient centrifugation. Total RNA was extracted with Trizol reagent, and quality was checked on an Agilent 2100 Bioanalyzer. This sample is part of a study of T cells in Graves' hyperthyroidism and ophthalmopathy (dated by TCRdb to between 2018 and 2021). Context from the whole study: Peripheral blood was collected at initial diagnosis, before any treatment. A discovery cohort of about a hundred patients, 43 with Graves' ophthalmopathy and roughly 59 with stable Graves' hyperthyroidism, was used to find distinguishing TCR V-J signatures. Whether ophthalmopathy could be predicted prospectively was tested in an independent validation cohort made up of some 20 hyperthyroidism patients plus 17 patients who later progressed to ophthalmopathy. The paper describes TCR Vbeta CDR3 sequencing of 135 peripheral blood samples, made up of about 40 ophthalmopathy patients, approximately 73 hyperthyroidism patients and 17 progressor patients. The study also compared thyroid tissue and blood T-cell repertoires from about six Graves' hyperthyroidism patients. The 90 to 100 discovery patients were randomly divided into training and test sets at a 7:3 ratio. After sampling, hyperthyroidism patients received methimazole starting at 30 mg daily, and ophthalmopathy patients received high-dose intravenous methylprednisolone. What the study reported, not specific to this receptor: No statistical method was used to fix the sample size in advance, and group allocation was not hidden from the investigators. Most expanded thyroid clonotypes (frequency above 0.001) were also detected in blood, a finding suggesting that blood repertoires may reflect thyroid immune responses. In validation, the model predicted progression to ophthalmopathy a median of roughly 6.2 months before onset, with 65% to 71% sensitivity and 72.22% specificity. In cross-validation, a model built on a 13 V-J signature told ophthalmopathy apart from stable hyperthyroidism with 85% to 90% sensitivity and about 81% specificity, and in testing the same model reached 80%/75%.

TCR beta CDR3 regions were amplified from RNA transcripts. The TCR CDR3 was subjected to a first round of RT-PCR using the HTBI primer set and the Qiagen OneStep RT-PCR kit. Libraries were constructed in a second round of multiplex PCR, after which size selection and purification were carried out. The libraries were sequenced on an Illumina HiSeq2000 using paired-end 100 bp reads. Concerning the study's data processing: SOAPnuke was used to process the raw data, throwing out any read that contained adapters or uncalled bases, had a mean Phred below 15, or lacked an exact constant-primer or identifier match. High-quality paired reads were merged using COPE v1.2.5, and each unique nucleotide sequence was defined as a clonotype. Clonotypes were aligned to IMGT TRBV, TRBD and TRBJ reference segments using MiTCR v1.1. The analysis included only V-J combinations with a frequency above 0.0001, which together covered 99% to 99.2% of the repertoires. The TCS score was defined as F50 (clonal expansion) divided by E x V (chaos), with BLOSUM62-based TCRdist calculated between CDR3 peptides within each V-J. Welch's t-statistics and random forest reduced roughly 500 V-J features to about 13, which were used in a naive Bayes classifier (R e1071). TCRdb reprocessed the public reads (quality trimming at Q25 with fastp, clone calling with MiXCR) and kept in-frame beta chains. Each CDR3 protein appears once, grouped with its most common genes and DNA. In this record, the V and J calls reflect TCRdb's handling and not the investigators' own analysis. This sample holds about 620,000 distinct CDR3 sequences; about 16% were observed only once. The ten largest clonotypes hold 3% to 4% of the sample.

From cysteine to phenylalanine, the CDR3 is 16 amino acids long. Only the CDR3 region is kept as DNA, spanning 48 bases read in frame from base 1. Between the V and J ends, shortened by 1 base and 0 bases respectively, the junction contains 10 bases. CDR1 and CDR2 (SGHAT, FQNNGV) derive from the germline V gene. Material for sequencing was blood. The receptor chain draws on TRBV11-2 and TRBJ2-1, with TRBD1 tentatively as D gene (6 bases match). The receptor was isolated from a woman in her twenties or thirties with Graves' hyperthyroidism. The CDR3 here reads CASSLGGGPSYNEQFF. The DNA sequence is TGTGCCAGCAGCTTAGGTGGGGGCCCCTCCTACAATGAGCAGTTCTTC.